This T cell receptor beta chain was sequenced in a study of T cells in Graves' hyperthyroidism and ophthalmopathy. Study-wide results and limits: A model of 13 V-J features distinguished ophthalmopathy from stable hyperthyroidism.

From RNA transcripts, TCR beta CDR3 regions were amplified. The TCR CDR3 first-round RT-PCR relied on the HTBI primer set. TCRdb processed the multiplex PCR reads anew with MiXCR; each CDR3 protein has one entry. The data hold 600,000 to 650,000 distinct CDR3 sequences, with around 16% observed a single time. Exclusion of a patient resulted from uncontrolled infection, other autoimmune disease, pregnancy or lactation. This CDR3 region has 15 residues. V lost 3 bases to trimming and J lost 9 bases; unmatched junction nucleotides: 11. The germline V gene encodes CDR1 PRHDT and CDR2 FYEKMQ (reference sequence). This clonotype was counted many times. Its antigen remains unidentified.

The sample was blood. The chain links TRBV13 to TRBJ2-3, with 8 bases lining up with TRBD2. The TCR originated in a woman aged 25-40 years with Graves' hyperthyroidism. In DNA form, the CDR3 reads TGTGCCAGCAGCTTCCGGACTAGCTGGGGGTTAACGCAGTATTTT. Amino acid sequence: CASSFRTSWGLTQYF.